Presented here are 19 T cell receptor beta chains from one specimen sequenced in a study of cytomegalovirus exposure and HLA in healthy donors. Primers: 60 Vbeta forward and 13 Jbeta reverse. Method: immunoSEQ multiplex PCR; TCRdb's copy keeps in-frame clones and lacks some. The data hold about 190,000 clones, with approximately 75% observed a single time. The source material was PBMCs. These receptors were collected from a man aged 25-45 years in good health and CMV-seropositive.

This clone was observed a few times. The chain recombines TRBV9 with TRBJ1-4; no clear D. The CDR3 has 14 amino acids. Looked up from germline, CDR1 is SGDLS and CDR2 is YYNGEE. With 4 bases removed from V and 3 bases from J, the gap between germline ends came to 10 bases. Written as DNA, the CDR3 is TGTGCCAGCAGCTCGTCGGGTTCTAATGAAAAACTGTTTTTT. As protein: CASSSSGSNEKLFF.

The chain uses TRBV7-8 and TRBJ1-5; D not certain. V gave up 0 bases and J gave up 4 bases, with 13 bases separating them. Germline assignment: CDR1 SGHVS and CDR2 FQNEAQ. This CDR3 comprises 16 residues. The CDR3 loop reads CASSLAPGRANQPQHF. The CDR3 nucleotides are TGTGCCAGCAGCTTAGCCCCTGGGAGGGCGAATCAGCCCCAGCATTTT.

The rearrangement joins TRBV27 to TRBJ2-1; TRBD2 matches at 12 bases. Germline V gene lookup returns CDR1 MNHEY and CDR2 SMNVEV (reference sequence). The V gene end was trimmed by 4 bases and the J gene end by 0 bases; junction bases not matched to a gene: 4. The CDR3 consists of 17 residues. CDR3 coding DNA: TGTGCCAGCAGTTCCCTAGCGGGAGGGAGCTCCTACAATGAGCAGTTCTTC. Amino acids: CASSSLAGGSSYNEQFF.

Of note for this clone: One junction end disagrees with the germline gene, perhaps due to a read error. V usage is TRBV19 and J usage is TRBJ2-2; D is possibly TRBD2 (5 bases). Per germline, CDR1 LNHDA and CDR2 SQIVND (reference sequence). CDR3 length: 14 amino acids. As DNA, the CDR3 is TGTGCCAGTAGTGCGGACTGGAGTACCGGGGAGCTGTCTTTT. Translating gives CASSADWSTGELSF.

This clone came up once. This chain uses TRBV5-4 with TRBJ2-5; a weak D match, TRBD2 (7 bases). The DNA end is a closer match to TRBJ2-7, so the J assignment may be wrong. The V gene's germline CDR1 is SGHNT and CDR2 YYREEE (reference sequence). There are 15 residues in the CDR3. CDR3 residues: CASSLNAGARYEQYF. Here the CDR3 DNA reads TGTGCCAGCAGCTTAAATGCGGGGGCACGCTACGAGCAGTACTTC.

The rearrangement links TRBV29-1 to TRBJ1-1; D is perhaps TRBD1 (5 bases). V was shortened by 7 bases and J by 0 bases, with 12 bases between the two germline ends. Germline values: CDR1 SQVTM, CDR2 ANQGSEA. The length of the CDR3 is 13 residues. This CDR3 reads CSGRQSLNTEAFF. The CDR3 DNA is TGCAGCGGCCGACAGTCTTTGAACACTGAAGCTTTCTTT.

With respect to this clone: The same CDR3 can be traced to other DNA sequences in this sample. CDR3 sequence (DNA): TGTGCCAGCAGTGAAGAGCGGGGGGGAGAGACCCAGTACTTC. Translation gives CASSEERGGETQYF. The chain links TRBV2 to TRBJ2-5; 10 positions agree with TRBD2. V lost 1 base to trimming and J lost 4 bases; unmatched junction nucleotides: 0. Germline CDR1 and CDR2: SNHLY and FYNNEI. The CDR3 has 14 amino acids.

This chain links TRBV4-3 with TRBJ2-7, with 7 bases lining up with TRBD2. CDR1 LGHNA and CDR2 YSLEER come from the germline V gene. The CDR3 extends over 17 amino acids. V lost 0 bases, J lost 5 bases, and 13 bases stayed unmatched. This chain's CDR3 is CASSQDTGVTGGNEQYF. CDR3 bases: TGCGCCAGCAGCCAAGACACGGGGGTAACGGGAGGCAACGAGCAGTACTTC.

The rearrangement links TRBV5-6 to TRBJ1-2; unclear D gene. The germline V gene encodes CDR1 SGHDT and CDR2 YYEEEE. V lost 6 bases, J lost 0 bases, and 12 bases lay in between. The CDR3 is made up of 14 amino acids. The CDR3 spells CASTIAGSNYGYTF. CDR3 nucleotide sequence: TGTGCCAGCACCATAGCGGGCTCTAACTATGGCTACACCTTC.

This clone came up a few times. V is TRBV9 and J is TRBJ1-3; TRBD1 matches at 9 bases. Germline CDR1 is SGDLS and CDR2 is YYNGEE. Unmatched junction bases numbered 7, after V lost 0 bases and J lost 0 bases. The CDR3 length is 18 residues. In nucleotides, the CDR3 is TGTGCCAGCAGCGTAGCTACGAGGGACAGGGACTCTGGAAACACCATATATTTT. Its protein is CASSVATRDRDSGNTIYF. The complete variable domain, with remaining parts taken from reference TRBV9 and TRBJ1-3, reads DSGVTQTPKHLITATGQRVTLRCSPRSGDLSVYWYQQSLDQGLQFLIQYYNGEERAKGNILERFSAQQFPDLHSELNLSSLELGDSALYFCASSVATRDRDSGNTIYFGEGSWLTVV.

This clone was counted a single time. This rearrangement joins TRBV4-3 to TRBJ2-3; 13 bases align to TRBD2. Germline V CDR1 and CDR2: LGHNA, YSLEER. Losses at the gene ends were 3 bases for V and 4 bases for J; bases not matched to a gene: 13. The CDR3 covers 19 residues. The CDR3 coding sequence is TGCGCCAGCAGCCACCAAACTAGCGGGAGGGCTCAGGGGGCAGATACGCAGTATTTT. Its translation is CASSHQTSGRAQGADTQYF.

The chain uses TRBV6-5 and TRBJ2-7; TRBD2 agrees at 10 bases. The V gene's germline CDR1 is MNHEY and CDR2 SVGAGI. Losses at the gene ends were 4 bases for V and 13 bases for J; bases not matched to a gene: 7. The CDR3 length is 12 residues. The CDR3 region has the DNA TGTGCCAGCAGTTCCCTTAGCGGGGGGAAATACTTC. It is translated as CASSSLSGGKYF.

The CDR3 nucleotides read TGTGCCAGTCGTCGGACTAGGAGCTCCTACGAGCAGTACTTC. It codes for CASRRTRSSYEQYF. This chain links TRBV19 with TRBJ2-7; 7 positions match TRBD2. The V and J ends lost 8 bases and 0 bases, in that order; junction bases with no gene match: 7. Germline CDR1 reads LNHDA; CDR2 reads SQIVND (reference sequence). This CDR3 contains 14 residues.

This clone was picked up one time. The chain uses TRBV19 and TRBJ2-1; tentative D call: TRBD2 (5 bases). Germline V CDR1 and CDR2: LNHDA, SQIVND (reference sequence). The CDR3 spans 12 residues. V was clipped by 1 base and J by 10 bases, with 8 bases between them. The CDR3, as DNA: TGTGCCAGTAGTATAGGCGGGTACGAGCAGTTCTTC. Protein sequence: CASSIGGYEQFF.

This clone has a single count. The rearrangement links TRBV5-4 to TRBJ2-1, with TRBD1 matching over 9 bases. Germline V gene data show CDR1 as SGHNT and CDR2 as YYREEE (reference sequence). The CDR3 is made up of 14 amino acids. J was trimmed by 7 bases and V by 4 bases; bases with no gene match: 6. The DNA for the CDR3 is TGTGCCAGCAGCCCGGGACAGGGTGGGAATGAGCAGTTCTTC. It is translated as CASSPGQGGNEQFF.

The chain joins TRBV4-2 to TRBJ1-3; maybe TRBD1 (5 bases). Germline V lookup: CDR1 LGHNA, CDR2 YNFKEQ. V was cut by 1 base and J by 9 bases, with 13 bases left in between. The CDR3 loop spans 14 amino acids. The CDR3 sequence is CASSQVVSTGTIYF. In DNA form, the CDR3 reads TGTGCCAGCAGCCAAGTGGTGTCTACAGGCACCATATATTTT.

V gene TRBV28 combines with J gene TRBJ2-7, with no clear D. Trimming removed 5 bases from V and 2 bases from J, with 10 bases in between. The CDR3 has 13 amino acids. The germline V gene has CDR1 MDHEN and CDR2 SYDVKM. CDR3 sequence reads: CASSPTVAYEQYF. As DNA, the CDR3 is TGTGCCAGCAGTCCCACAGTCGCCTACGAGCAGTACTTC.

On this clone itself: Mismatch with germline at one junction end may stem from a read error. The rearrangement joins TRBV5-1 to TRBJ2-7; TRBD1 matches at 8 bases. Germline values: CDR1 SGHRS, CDR2 YFSETQ. The CDR3 is made up of 14 amino acids. The CDR3: CASSRTGSSYKQYF. The CDR3 region has the DNA TGCGCCAGCAGCCGGACAGGGTCTTCCTACAAGCAGTACTTC.

The rearrangement links TRBV4-3 to TRBJ2-1; 10 nucleotides agree with TRBD2. Germline CDR1 is LGHNA and CDR2 is YSLEER. J lost 3 bases, V lost 3 bases, and 5 bases had no gene match. This CDR3 has 16 amino acids. CDR3 nucleotides: TGCGCCAGCAGCCACACACTAGCGGGGCTCTACAATGAGCAGTTCTTC. Protein product: CASSHTLAGLYNEQFF.